The present T cell receptor beta chain was sequenced within a study of cytomegalovirus exposure and HLA in healthy donors. Study-level results: Researchers left out some V segments, among them TRBV6-2 and TRBV6-3, as indistinguishable.

PCR primers comprised 60 Vbeta and 13 Jbeta primers. The repertoire was sequenced with immunoSEQ multiplex PCR; TCRdb's copy has only in-frame clones and lacks some. The table includes about 160,000 clones, over 60% detected once. A few counts support this clone. What it binds is not known. Trimming pared 0 bases from V and 7 bases from J, leaving 16 bases between. The CDR3 loop spans 16 amino acids. Germline assignment: CDR1 SGHTS and CDR2 YDEGEE. What was sequenced was PBMCs. The receptor was isolated from a woman aged 25 to 39 in good health and CMV-seronegative. The chain employs TRBV5-8 and TRBJ2-2, with D perhaps matching TRBD2 (7 bases). The chain's CDR3 is CASSLDVAGAGGELFF. The CDR3 nucleotides read TGTGCCAGCAGCTTGGACGTGGCGGGGGCAGGCGGGGAGCTGTTTTTT.